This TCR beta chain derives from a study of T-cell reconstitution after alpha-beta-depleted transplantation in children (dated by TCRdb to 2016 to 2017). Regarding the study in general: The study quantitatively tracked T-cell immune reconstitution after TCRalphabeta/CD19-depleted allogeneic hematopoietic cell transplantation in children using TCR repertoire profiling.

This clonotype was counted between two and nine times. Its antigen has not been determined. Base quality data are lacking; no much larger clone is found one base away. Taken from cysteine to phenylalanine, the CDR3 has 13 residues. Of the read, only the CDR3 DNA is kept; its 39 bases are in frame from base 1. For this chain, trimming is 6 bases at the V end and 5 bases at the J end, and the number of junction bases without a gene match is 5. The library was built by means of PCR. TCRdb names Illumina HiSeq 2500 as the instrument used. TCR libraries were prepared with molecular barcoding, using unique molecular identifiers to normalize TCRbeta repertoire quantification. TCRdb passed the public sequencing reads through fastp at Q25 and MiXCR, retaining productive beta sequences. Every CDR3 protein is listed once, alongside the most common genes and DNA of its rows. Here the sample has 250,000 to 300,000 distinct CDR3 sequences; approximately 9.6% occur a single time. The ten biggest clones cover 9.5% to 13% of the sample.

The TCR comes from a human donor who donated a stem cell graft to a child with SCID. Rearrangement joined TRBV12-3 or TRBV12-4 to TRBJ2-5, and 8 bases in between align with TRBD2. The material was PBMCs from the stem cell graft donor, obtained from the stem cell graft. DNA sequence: TGTGCCAGCAGACTGAGCGGGGGTGAGACCCAGTACTTC. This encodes CASRLSGGETQYF.